This T cell receptor beta chain was retrieved from a study of CD8+CD57+ T cells in acquired aplastic anemia. Details on this clonotype: Antigen: not known. This sequence may be a read error, since a much larger clone differs from it by one base.

Germline V gene data show CDR1 as DFQATT and CDR2 as SNEGSKA (reference sequence). The length of the CDR3 is 12 residues. According to the study, genomic DNA was the template for TCR beta VDJ and CDR3 profiling. TCRdb analysed the reads with MiXCR anew, one entry per CDR3 protein. The profile shows just over 450,000 distinct CDR3 sequences, approximately 33% of them singletons. Sequencing was done on patients that had shown CD8+CD57+ cell expansion by flow cytometry. Patients, without exception, had severe acquired aplastic anemia. By the time of blood sampling, patients had still received no therapy. General study results and limits: Comparison of patients with controls identified around 28 shared CD8+ CDR3 sequences.

The origin of this receptor is a human donor with aplastic anemia. The sample was sorted CD4+, CD8+, or CD8+CD57+ T cells (not recorded which) from PBMCs. V gene TRBV20-1 combines with J gene TRBJ2-7; TRBD1 agrees at 7 bases. The CDR3 DNA is TGCAGTGCTGAGATAACAGGGGACGAGCAGCACTTC. This sequence encodes CSAEITGDEQHF.